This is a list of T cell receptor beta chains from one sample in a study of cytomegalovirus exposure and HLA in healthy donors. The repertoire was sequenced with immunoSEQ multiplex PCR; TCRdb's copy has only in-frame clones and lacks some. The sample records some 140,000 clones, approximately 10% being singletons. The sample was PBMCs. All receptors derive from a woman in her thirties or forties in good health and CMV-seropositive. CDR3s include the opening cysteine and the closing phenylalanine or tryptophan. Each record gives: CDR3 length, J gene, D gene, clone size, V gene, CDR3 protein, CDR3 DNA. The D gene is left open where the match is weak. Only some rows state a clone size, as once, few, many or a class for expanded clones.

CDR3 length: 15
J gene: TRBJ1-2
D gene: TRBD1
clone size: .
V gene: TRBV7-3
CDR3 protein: CASSVTGTEGGGYTF
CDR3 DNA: TGTGCCAGCAGCGTTACCGGGACAGAAGGGGGTGGCTACACCTTC

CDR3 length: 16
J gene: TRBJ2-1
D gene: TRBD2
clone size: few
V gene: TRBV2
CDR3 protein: CASRSPSGGLDNEQFF
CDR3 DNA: TGTGCCAGCAGGTCTCCAAGCGGGGGGCTCGACAATGAGCAGTTCTTC

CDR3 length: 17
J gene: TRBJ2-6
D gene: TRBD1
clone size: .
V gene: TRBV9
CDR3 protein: CASSKGQGGSGANVLTF
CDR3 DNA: TGTGCCAGCAGCAAAGGACAGGGAGGTTCTGGGGCCAACGTCCTGACTTTC

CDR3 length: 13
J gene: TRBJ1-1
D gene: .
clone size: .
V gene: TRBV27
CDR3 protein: CASSLKPNTEAFF
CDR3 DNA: TGTGCCAGCAGTTTAAAGCCGAACACTGAAGCTTTCTTT

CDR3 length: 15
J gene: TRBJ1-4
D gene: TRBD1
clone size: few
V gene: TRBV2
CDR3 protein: CASSPLTGRDEKLFF
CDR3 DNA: TGTGCCAGCAGCCCACTGACAGGGAGAGATGAAAAACTGTTTTTT

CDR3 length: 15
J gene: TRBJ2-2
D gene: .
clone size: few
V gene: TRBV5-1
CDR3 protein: CASSQRGVVTGELFF
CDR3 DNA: TGCGCCAGCAGCCAGCGAGGCGTAGTTACCGGGGAGCTGTTTTTT

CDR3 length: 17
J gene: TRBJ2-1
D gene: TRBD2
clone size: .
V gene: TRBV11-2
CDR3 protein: CASSLIAGGLGYNEQFF
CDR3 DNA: TGTGCCAGCAGCTTAATAGCGGGGGGTTTGGGGTACAATGAGCAGTTCTTC

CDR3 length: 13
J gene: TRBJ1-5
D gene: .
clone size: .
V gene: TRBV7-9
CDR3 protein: CASSLDSYQPQHF
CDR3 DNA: TGTGCCAGCAGCCTAGACAGTTATCAGCCCCAGCATTTT

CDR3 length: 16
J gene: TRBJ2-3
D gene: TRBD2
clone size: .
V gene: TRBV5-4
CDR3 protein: CASSSTGGGSTDTQYF
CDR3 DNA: TGTGCCAGCAGCTCGACGGGGGGAGGTAGCACAGATACGCAGTATTTT

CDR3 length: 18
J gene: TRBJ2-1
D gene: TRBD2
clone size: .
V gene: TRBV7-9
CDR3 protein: CASRLGLAGALNYNEQFF
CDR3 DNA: TGTGCCAGCAGACTAGGGCTAGCGGGGGCCCTCAACTACAATGAGCAGTTCTTC

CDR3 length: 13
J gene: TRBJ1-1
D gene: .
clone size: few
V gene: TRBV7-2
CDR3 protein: CASSSGRGTEAFF
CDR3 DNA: TGTGCCAGCAGCTCCGGACGGGGAACTGAAGCTTTCTTT

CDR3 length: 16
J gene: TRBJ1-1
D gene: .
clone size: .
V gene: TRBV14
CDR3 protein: CASSQGLITAGTEAFF
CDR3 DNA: TGTGCCAGCAGCCAAGGACTCATCACTGCGGGCACTGAAGCTTTCTTT

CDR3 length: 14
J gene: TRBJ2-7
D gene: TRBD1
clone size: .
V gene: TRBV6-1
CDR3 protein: CASRDRPSSYEQYF
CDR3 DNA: TGTGCCAGCAGGGACAGGCCGAGCTCCTACGAGCAGTACTTC

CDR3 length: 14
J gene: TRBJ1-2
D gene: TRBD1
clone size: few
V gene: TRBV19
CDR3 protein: CASSTPGTGHGYTF
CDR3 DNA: TGTGCCAGTAGTACCCCCGGGACAGGGCATGGCTACACCTTC

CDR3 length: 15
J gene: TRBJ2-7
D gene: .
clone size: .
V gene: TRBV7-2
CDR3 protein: CASSQDSSLSYEQYF
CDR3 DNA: TGTGCCAGCAGCCAAGACAGCTCCCTCTCCTACGAGCAGTACTTC

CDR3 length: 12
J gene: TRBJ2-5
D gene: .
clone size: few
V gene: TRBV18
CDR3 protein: CASSPTGGGEYF
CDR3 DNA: TGTGCCAGCTCACCCACGGGCGGAGGGGAGTACTTC

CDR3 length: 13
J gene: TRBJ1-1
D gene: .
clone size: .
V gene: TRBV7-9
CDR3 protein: CASSREAGTEAFF
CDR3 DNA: TGTGCCAGCTCCAGGGAAGCGGGAACTGAAGCTTTCTTT

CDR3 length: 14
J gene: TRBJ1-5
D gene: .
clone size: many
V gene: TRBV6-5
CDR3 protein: CASSFVKNGQPQHF
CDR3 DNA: TGTGCCAGCAGTTTTGTTAAGAACGGTCAGCCCCAGCATTTT

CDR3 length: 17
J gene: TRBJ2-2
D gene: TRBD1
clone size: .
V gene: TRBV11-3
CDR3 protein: CASSLGGTGVNTGELFF
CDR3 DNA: TGTGCCAGCAGCTTAGGGGGGACAGGTGTGAACACCGGGGAGCTGTTTTTT

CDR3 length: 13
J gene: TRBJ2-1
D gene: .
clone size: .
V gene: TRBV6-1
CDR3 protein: CASSEDGRREQFF
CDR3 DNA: TGTGCCAGCAGTGAAGATGGCCGGAGAGAGCAGTTCTTC

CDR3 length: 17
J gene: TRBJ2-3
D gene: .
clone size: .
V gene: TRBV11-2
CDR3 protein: CASSLVATRLSTDTQYF
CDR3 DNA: TGTGCCAGCAGCTTAGTGGCGACCAGGTTGAGCACAGATACGCAGTATTTT

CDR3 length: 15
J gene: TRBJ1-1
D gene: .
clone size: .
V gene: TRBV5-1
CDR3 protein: CASSSHTGWNTEAFF
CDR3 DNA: TGCGCCAGCAGCTCCCACACAGGGTGGAACACTGAAGCTTTCTTT

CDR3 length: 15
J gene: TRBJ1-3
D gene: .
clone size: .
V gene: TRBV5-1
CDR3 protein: CASSLDRYSGNTIYF
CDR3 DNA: TGCGCCAGCAGCTTGGACAGATACTCTGGAAACACCATATATTTT

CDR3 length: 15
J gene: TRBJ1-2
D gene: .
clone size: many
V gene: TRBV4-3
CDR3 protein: CASSQELGVGYGYTF
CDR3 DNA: TGCGCCAGCAGCCAAGAACTCGGGGTAGGCTATGGCTACACCTTC

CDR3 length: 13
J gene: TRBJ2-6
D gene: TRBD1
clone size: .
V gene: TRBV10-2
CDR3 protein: CASKPDRGDVLTF
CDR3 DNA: TGCGCCAGCAAACCGGACAGGGGCGACGTCCTGACTTTC